A selection of T cell receptor beta chains follows, all from one sample in a study of blood T cell repertoires in COVID-19. The data were produced by immunoSEQ multiplex PCR, yet TCRdb's version contains in-frame clones alone and is incomplete. The sample shows approximately 350,000 clones, about 89% of them seen only once. Sequencing input: peripheral blood. These receptor sequences come from a man aged 35 to 55 with acute or convalescent COVID-19. The CDR3 runs from the conserved cysteine through the conserved F or W. The order of the fields is J gene, clone size, V gene, D gene, CDR3 DNA, CDR3 protein. The D gene is left open where the match is weak. Expanded clones get a size class; other rows say once, few or many, or leave the size out.

j_gene: TRBJ2-7; abundance: -; v_gene: TRBV19; d_gene: TRBD1; CDR3nt: TGTGCCAGTAGTATTGGGGGACAGGGGCCCTACGAGCAGTACTTC; CDR3aa: CASSIGGQGPYEQYF
j_gene: TRBJ1-1; abundance: -; v_gene: TRBV27; d_gene: TRBD1; CDR3nt: TGTGCCAGCAGTTTAGGGACAGGGGAGACTGAAGCTTTCTTT; CDR3aa: CASSLGTGETEAFF
j_gene: TRBJ2-7; abundance: -; v_gene: TRBV5-4; d_gene: TRBD2; CDR3nt: TGTGCCAGCAGCTTGGTGTCTAGCGGATTAGGTTACGAGCAGTACTTC; CDR3aa: CASSLVSSGLGYEQYF
j_gene: TRBJ2-2; abundance: -; v_gene: TRBV29-1; d_gene: TRBD1; CDR3nt: TGCAGCGCCGGACAGGGGGCCGGGGAGCTGTTTTTT; CDR3aa: CSAGQGAGELFF
j_gene: TRBJ1-2; abundance: -; v_gene: TRBV6-5; d_gene: TRBD1; CDR3nt: TGTGCCAGCAGCGGGGCATGGGGGACAGGGCAAGGCTACACCTTC; CDR3aa: CASSGAWGTGQGYTF
j_gene: TRBJ1-2; abundance: -; v_gene: TRBV5-1; d_gene: -; CDR3nt: TGCGCCAGCAGCTTGGCACAGGGTACCTATGGCTACACCTTC; CDR3aa: CASSLAQGTYGYTF
j_gene: TRBJ2-1; abundance: -; v_gene: TRBV19; d_gene: TRBD2; CDR3nt: TGTGCCAGTAGTATAGCGGGAGGTTTTGACAATGAGCAGTTCTTC; CDR3aa: CASSIAGGFDNEQFF
j_gene: TRBJ2-6; abundance: -; v_gene: TRBV20-1; d_gene: -; CDR3nt: TGCAGTGCTAGTCTAGTTTTGTCTGGGGCCAACGTCCTGACTTTC; CDR3aa: CSASLVLSGANVLTF
j_gene: TRBJ2-3; abundance: few; v_gene: TRBV19; d_gene: TRBD2; CDR3nt: TGTGCCAGTAGTCCCCAGCGGGGGAGCACAGATACGCAGTATTTT; CDR3aa: CASSPQRGSTDTQYF
j_gene: TRBJ1-5; abundance: -; v_gene: TRBV27; d_gene: -; CDR3nt: TGTGCCAGCAGTTTATTCGGGGGGGCAGGACAGCCCCAGCATTTT; CDR3aa: CASSLFGGAGQPQHF
j_gene: TRBJ1-5; abundance: once; v_gene: TRBV6-2/TRBV6-3; d_gene: TRBD1; CDR3nt: TGTGCCAGCAGTGGACAGGGCGTGGGGCCCCAGCATTTT; CDR3aa: CASSGQGVGPQHF
j_gene: TRBJ1-5; abundance: -; v_gene: TRBV10-1; d_gene: TRBD1; CDR3nt: TGCGCCAGCAGTGGTGGACAGGGGGTCGGGGATCAGCCCCAGCATTTT; CDR3aa: CASSGGQGVGDQPQHF
j_gene: TRBJ2-5; abundance: -; v_gene: TRBV2; d_gene: -; CDR3nt: TGTGCCAGCAGTGTGGTGACAGGCCACCAAGAGACCCAGTACTTC; CDR3aa: CASSVVTGHQETQYF
j_gene: TRBJ2-3; abundance: -; v_gene: TRBV2; d_gene: -; CDR3nt: TGTGCCAGCAGTGAAGGTGGCAGGGGCACAGATACGCAGTATTTT; CDR3aa: CASSEGGRGTDTQYF
j_gene: TRBJ1-5; abundance: -; v_gene: TRBV6-5; d_gene: TRBD1; CDR3nt: TGTGCCAGCAGTACAGGGGATCAGCCCCAGCATTTT; CDR3aa: CASSTGDQPQHF
j_gene: TRBJ1-3; abundance: -; v_gene: TRBV3-1/TRBV3-2; d_gene: -; CDR3nt: TGTGCCAGCAGCCAAGGGGCAGGGGCTCCTGGAAACACCATATATTTT; CDR3aa: CASSQGAGAPGNTIYF
j_gene: TRBJ2-3; abundance: -; v_gene: TRBV10-3; d_gene: TRBD2; CDR3nt: TGTGCCATCAGAGGTAGCGGGGGGGGTGATGCGCAGTATTTT; CDR3aa: CAIRGSGGGDAQYF
j_gene: TRBJ1-1; abundance: -; v_gene: TRBV9; d_gene: -; CDR3nt: TGTGCCAGCAGCGTAGGTGGGGCAGGGGCACGGAACACTGAAGCTTTCTTT; CDR3aa: CASSVGGAGARNTEAFF
j_gene: TRBJ2-1; abundance: -; v_gene: TRBV2; d_gene: TRBD1; CDR3nt: TGTGCCAGCAGTAAAGGGACAGGGAGGTACAATGAGCAGTTCTTC; CDR3aa: CASSKGTGRYNEQFF
j_gene: TRBJ1-6; abundance: -; v_gene: TRBV4-3; d_gene: -; CDR3nt: TGCGCCAGCAGCCAAGAATGGAGCTACTATAATTCACCCCTCCACTTT; CDR3aa: CASSQEWSYYNSPLHF
j_gene: TRBJ2-6; abundance: -; v_gene: TRBV5-4; d_gene: -; CDR3nt: TGTGCCAGCAGCTTAAGGCTGGCGGTCTCTGGGGCCAACGTCCTGACTTTC; CDR3aa: CASSLRLAVSGANVLTF
j_gene: TRBJ2-1; abundance: -; v_gene: TRBV6-2/TRBV6-3; d_gene: -; CDR3nt: TGTGCCAGCAGTGGGGGCAGGGATTTGGATGAGCAGTTCTTC; CDR3aa: CASSGGRDLDEQFF
j_gene: TRBJ2-7; abundance: -; v_gene: TRBV5-1; d_gene: -; CDR3nt: TGCGCCAGCAGCTCGGTGGTACGTAGCGAGCAGTACTTC; CDR3aa: CASSSVVRSEQYF
j_gene: TRBJ1-4; abundance: -; v_gene: TRBV15; d_gene: -; CDR3nt: TGTGCCACCAGCCACCGACAGGTCCTTTTAAATGAAAAACTGTTTTTT; CDR3aa: CATSHRQVLLNEKLFF
j_gene: TRBJ2-7; abundance: once; v_gene: TRBV6-5; d_gene: -; CDR3nt: TGTGCCAGCAAAGAGCAGGGCGCCCCCTACGAGCAGTACTTC; CDR3aa: CASKEQGAPYEQYF
j_gene: TRBJ2-1; abundance: -; v_gene: TRBV7-6; d_gene: -; CDR3nt: TGTGCCAGCAGCTTAGGGAGCTCCTACAATGAGCAGTTCTTC; CDR3aa: CASSLGSSYNEQFF
j_gene: TRBJ2-3; abundance: -; v_gene: TRBV3-1/TRBV3-2; d_gene: -; CDR3nt: TGTGCCAGCAGGAGGACTGGCATCGGTGGAGATACGCAGTATTTT; CDR3aa: CASRRTGIGGDTQYF
j_gene: TRBJ1-1; abundance: -; v_gene: TRBV9; d_gene: -; CDR3nt: TGTGCCAGCAGCGCCAGAGGGACTGGGGAAGCTTTCTTT; CDR3aa: CASSARGTGEAFF
j_gene: TRBJ2-7; abundance: -; v_gene: TRBV7-9; d_gene: -; CDR3nt: TGTGCCAGCAGTTCCCCCTGGGAGCCAGCCTACGAGCAGTACTTC; CDR3aa: CASSSPWEPAYEQYF
j_gene: TRBJ2-1; abundance: -; v_gene: TRBV4-2; d_gene: TRBD1; CDR3nt: TGTGCCAGCAGCCAAACCAGGGGGAATGAGCAGTTCTTC; CDR3aa: CASSQTRGNEQFF
j_gene: TRBJ2-7; abundance: -; v_gene: TRBV19; d_gene: TRBD2; CDR3nt: TGTGCCAGTAGTCCCTTCCGGGGGGGCTACGAGCAGTACTTC; CDR3aa: CASSPFRGGYEQYF
j_gene: TRBJ2-3; abundance: once; v_gene: TRBV5-1; d_gene: -; CDR3nt: TGCGCCAGCAGCTCCGCCATGCAGGCCGGCACAGATACGCAGTATTTT; CDR3aa: CASSSAMQAGTDTQYF
j_gene: TRBJ2-3; abundance: -; v_gene: TRBV5-4; d_gene: TRBD2; CDR3nt: TGTGCCAGCAGCCCTATTACTAGCGGGAGGGCCAAAGATACGCAGTATTTT; CDR3aa: CASSPITSGRAKDTQYF
j_gene: TRBJ1-2; abundance: -; v_gene: TRBV28; d_gene: TRBD1; CDR3nt: TGTGCCAGCACGATTCCTCCGGGACAGGGGAACAATGGCTACACCTTC; CDR3aa: CASTIPPGQGNNGYTF
j_gene: TRBJ2-1; abundance: -; v_gene: TRBV10-3; d_gene: TRBD2; CDR3nt: TGTGCCATCAGTGTACTAGCGGGAGAGGGTGAGCAGTTCTTC; CDR3aa: CAISVLAGEGEQFF
j_gene: TRBJ1-2; abundance: -; v_gene: TRBV15; d_gene: -; CDR3nt: TGTGCCACCAGCAGAGATCAAATCGGCTACACCTTC; CDR3aa: CATSRDQIGYTF
j_gene: TRBJ2-7; abundance: -; v_gene: TRBV7-8; d_gene: -; CDR3nt: TGTGCCAGCAGCCAATGGGACACTACCTACGAGCAGTACTTC; CDR3aa: CASSQWDTTYEQYF
j_gene: TRBJ2-7; abundance: many; v_gene: TRBV7-6; d_gene: -; CDR3nt: TGTGCCAGCAGCTCCGGTCTCTCCTACGAGCAGTACTTC; CDR3aa: CASSSGLSYEQYF
j_gene: TRBJ2-1; abundance: -; v_gene: TRBV12-3/TRBV12-4; d_gene: -; CDR3nt: TGTGCCAGCAGTTCCAACTACAATGAGCAGTTCTTC; CDR3aa: CASSSNYNEQFF
j_gene: TRBJ2-7; abundance: -; v_gene: TRBV6-2/TRBV6-3; d_gene: -; CDR3nt: TGTGCCAGCAGTTGGGGCCAGGGGCCCTACGAGCAGTACTTC; CDR3aa: CASSWGQGPYEQYF
j_gene: TRBJ1-5; abundance: once; v_gene: TRBV19; d_gene: -; CDR3nt: TGTGCCAGTAGCCCCAGTCTCGATCAGCCCCAGCATTTT; CDR3aa: CASSPSLDQPQHF
j_gene: TRBJ2-1; abundance: -; v_gene: TRBV15; d_gene: -; CDR3nt: TGTGCCACCAGCCACCCGAAACAAACAGTCTCCTACAATGAGCAGTTCTTC; CDR3aa: CATSHPKQTVSYNEQFF
j_gene: TRBJ2-7; abundance: -; v_gene: TRBV11-2; d_gene: TRBD1; CDR3nt: TGTGCCAGCAGCTTAGGGGCAGGGGGCCGCTACGAGCAGTACTTC; CDR3aa: CASSLGAGGRYEQYF
j_gene: TRBJ1-5; abundance: -; v_gene: TRBV5-4; d_gene: TRBD1; CDR3nt: TGTGCCAGCAGCTTGGGGGTACAGGGGAGGAGCAATCAGCCCCAGCATTTT; CDR3aa: CASSLGVQGRSNQPQHF
j_gene: TRBJ1-2; abundance: -; v_gene: TRBV6-5; d_gene: TRBD1; CDR3nt: TGTGCCAGCAGTTGGACGGACAGGGGTGATGGCTACACCTTC; CDR3aa: CASSWTDRGDGYTF
j_gene: TRBJ1-6; abundance: -; v_gene: TRBV6-5; d_gene: TRBD1; CDR3nt: TGTGCCAGCAGTTACCTCCGACAGGGGAGATCACCCCTCCACTTT; CDR3aa: CASSYLRQGRSPLHF
j_gene: TRBJ1-5; abundance: -; v_gene: TRBV27; d_gene: -; CDR3nt: TGTGCCAGCAGTTTATCCGGGGTGAATCAGCCCCAGCATTTT; CDR3aa: CASSLSGVNQPQHF
j_gene: TRBJ2-4; abundance: -; v_gene: TRBV19; d_gene: TRBD1; CDR3nt: TGTGCCAGTAGAAGATCGACAGGGGCGGACATTCAGTACTTC; CDR3aa: CASRRSTGADIQYF
j_gene: TRBJ2-5; abundance: -; v_gene: TRBV2; d_gene: -; CDR3nt: TGTGCCAGCAGGGAGCCCTCGACAGGCCAAGAGACCCAGTACTTC; CDR3aa: CASREPSTGQETQYF
j_gene: TRBJ1-3; abundance: -; v_gene: TRBV7-8; d_gene: -; CDR3nt: TGTGCCAGCAGCTTAGCGCGGCAGTTATTCTCTGGAAACACCATATATTTT; CDR3aa: CASSLARQLFSGNTIYF
j_gene: TRBJ2-5; abundance: -; v_gene: TRBV10-3; d_gene: -; CDR3nt: TGTGCCATCAGTGATCAAGGGGAAGAGACCCAGTACTTC; CDR3aa: CAISDQGEETQYF
j_gene: TRBJ2-2; abundance: -; v_gene: TRBV3-1/TRBV3-2; d_gene: TRBD2; CDR3nt: TGTGCCAGCAGCCGTCCCACTAGCGGGGAGACCGGGGAGCTGTTTTTT; CDR3aa: CASSRPTSGETGELFF
j_gene: TRBJ2-1; abundance: few; v_gene: TRBV6-5; d_gene: TRBD1; CDR3nt: TGTGCCAGCAGTTACTCGACGACAGGGGTAAACAATGAGCAGTTCTTC; CDR3aa: CASSYSTTGVNNEQFF
j_gene: TRBJ2-1; abundance: -; v_gene: TRBV4-1; d_gene: -; CDR3nt: TGCGCCAGCAGCCAAGATCAGGGGCGGGACAGAGGTGAGCAGTTCTTC; CDR3aa: CASSQDQGRDRGEQFF
j_gene: TRBJ2-3; abundance: -; v_gene: TRBV5-1; d_gene: -; CDR3nt: TGCGCCAGCAGCTTGGAGGTAGGTGGAGCCCCTAGCACAGATACGCAGTATTTT; CDR3aa: CASSLEVGGAPSTDTQYF
j_gene: TRBJ1-5; abundance: -; v_gene: TRBV21-1; d_gene: -; CDR3nt: TGTGCCAGCAGCAAAGTAGACCGAGGGGGCCAAAGCAATCAGCCCCAGCATTTT; CDR3aa: CASSKVDRGGQSNQPQHF
j_gene: TRBJ1-4; abundance: many; v_gene: TRBV10-3; d_gene: -; CDR3nt: TGTGCCATCAGTCCAGGGGCAGGGCGTGAAAAACTGTTTTTT; CDR3aa: CAISPGAGREKLFF
j_gene: TRBJ1-5; abundance: -; v_gene: TRBV25-1; d_gene: TRBD1; CDR3nt: TGTGCCAGCAGTGAAGACAGGGAAATTCAGCCCCAGCATTTT; CDR3aa: CASSEDREIQPQHF
j_gene: TRBJ2-1; abundance: -; v_gene: TRBV27; d_gene: TRBD2; CDR3nt: TGTGCCAGCAGTTTATCAGGGACTAGCGGCTACAATGAGCAGTTCTTC; CDR3aa: CASSLSGTSGYNEQFF